Sequencing of this T cell receptor (beta chain) was carried out in a study of T cells after yellow fever vaccination. Findings and caveats of the study: Repertoires sorted by FACS could include abundant clonotypes that are contaminants from the bulk population.

This clonotype showed up many times. Its antigen is currently unknown. TCRdb used MiXCR to reprocess the 5' RACE reads, holding one entry per CDR3 protein. The sample lists some 300,000 distinct CDR3 sequences; 8.7% were seen once. With V trimmed by 8 bases and J by 0 bases, 6 bases remained unmatched. CDR1 SEHNR and CDR2 FQNEAQ come from the germline V gene (reference sequence). This CDR3 has 15 amino acids. This receptor was obtained from a man between 18 and 29 years old who received the YFV17D yellow fever vaccine. The sample here was CD4+ T cells sorted from PBMCs, taken 5 days after the yellow fever booster vaccination. This sequence joins TRBV7-9 and TRBJ2-1, with 8 positions matching TRBD2. CDR3 region: CASVGGGSSYNEQFF. In DNA form, the CDR3 reads TGTGCCAGCGTCGGCGGGGGGAGCTCCTACAATGAGCAGTTCTTC.